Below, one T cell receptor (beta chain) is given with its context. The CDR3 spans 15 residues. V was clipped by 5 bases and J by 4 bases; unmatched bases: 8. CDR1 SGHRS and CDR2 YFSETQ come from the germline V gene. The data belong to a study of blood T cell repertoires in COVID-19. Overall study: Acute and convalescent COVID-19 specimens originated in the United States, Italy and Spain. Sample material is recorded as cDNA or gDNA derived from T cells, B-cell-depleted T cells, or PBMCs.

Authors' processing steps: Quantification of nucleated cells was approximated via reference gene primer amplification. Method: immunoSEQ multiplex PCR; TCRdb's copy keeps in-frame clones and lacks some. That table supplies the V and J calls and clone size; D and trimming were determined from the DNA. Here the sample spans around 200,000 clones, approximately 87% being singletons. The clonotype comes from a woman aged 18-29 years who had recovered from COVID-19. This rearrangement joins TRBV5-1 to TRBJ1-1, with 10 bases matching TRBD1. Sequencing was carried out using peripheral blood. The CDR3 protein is CASRVTGGSGTEAFF. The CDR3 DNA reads TGCGCCAGCAGGGTGACAGGGGGCTCGGGCACTGAAGCTTTCTTT.